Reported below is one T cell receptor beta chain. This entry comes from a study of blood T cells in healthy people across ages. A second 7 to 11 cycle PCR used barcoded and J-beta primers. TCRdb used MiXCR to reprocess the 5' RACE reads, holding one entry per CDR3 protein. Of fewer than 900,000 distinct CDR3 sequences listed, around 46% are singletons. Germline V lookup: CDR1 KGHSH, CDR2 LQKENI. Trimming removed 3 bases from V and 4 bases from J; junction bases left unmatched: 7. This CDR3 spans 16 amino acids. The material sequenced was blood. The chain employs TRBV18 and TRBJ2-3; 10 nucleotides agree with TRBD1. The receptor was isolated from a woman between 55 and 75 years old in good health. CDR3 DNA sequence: TGTGCCAGCTCACCCCTAGGACAGGGGGGGCCAGATACGCAGTATTTT. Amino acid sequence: CASSPLGQGGPDTQYF.